The following is a T cell receptor beta chain sequence with its context. Its antigen is undetermined. CDR3 length: 17 residues. Per germline, CDR1 SEHNR and CDR2 FQNEAQ (reference sequence). V shed 4 bases and J 0 bases; nucleotides not matched to a gene: 9. The source of the sample is a study of ipilimumab plus nivolumab after autologous stem cell transplantation. Whole-study findings and limits: The authors say TCR, Treg and microbiome findings warrant further study.

Only in-frame clones appear in the TCRdb table, and some are missing; sequencing was by immunoSEQ multiplex PCR. The sample shows roughly 12,000 clones, 75% of them seen only once. This TCR came from a male donor with multiple myeloma. This sample comprised PBMCs, obtained in a trial of ipilimumab plus nivolumab as post-transplant consolidation. The chain is built from TRBV7-9 and TRBJ1-5; the match to TRBD1 covers 7 bases. CDR3 loop: CASSSGTETYSNQPQHF. The CDR3 coding sequence is TGTGCCAGCAGCTCCGGGACAGAGACTTATAGCAATCAGCCCCAGCATTTT.